This T cell receptor beta chain was captured by sequencing in a study of blood T cell repertoires in COVID-19. About the study: Some COVID-19 samples were acute and others convalescent; all came from the United States, Italy and Spain. The cDNA or gDNA used as material had been derived from T cells, B-cell-depleted T cells, or PBMCs.

The germline CDR1 and CDR2 sequences are ENHRY and SYGVKD. This CDR3 has 15 residues. V trimming: 2 bases; J trimming: 3 bases; junction bases outside the gene matches: 3. How the authors handled the data: Researchers report that nucleated cell counts were estimated from reference gene primer amplification. Assay used: immunoSEQ multiplex PCR; TCRdb lists only in-frame clones, some missing. For V, J and clone size, that table is used; D and trimming come from the DNA. The sample lists around 130,000 clones, about four fifths occurring once. This clonotype originated in a man aged 35 to 55 with active or convalescent COVID-19. The sample taken for sequencing was peripheral blood. The genes are TRBV10-3 and TRBJ1-5; 8 positions agree with TRBD1. The CDR3 is CAISEGQGNNQPQHF. CDR3 DNA: TGTGCCATCAGTGAGGGACAGGGTAACAATCAGCCCCAGCATTTT.